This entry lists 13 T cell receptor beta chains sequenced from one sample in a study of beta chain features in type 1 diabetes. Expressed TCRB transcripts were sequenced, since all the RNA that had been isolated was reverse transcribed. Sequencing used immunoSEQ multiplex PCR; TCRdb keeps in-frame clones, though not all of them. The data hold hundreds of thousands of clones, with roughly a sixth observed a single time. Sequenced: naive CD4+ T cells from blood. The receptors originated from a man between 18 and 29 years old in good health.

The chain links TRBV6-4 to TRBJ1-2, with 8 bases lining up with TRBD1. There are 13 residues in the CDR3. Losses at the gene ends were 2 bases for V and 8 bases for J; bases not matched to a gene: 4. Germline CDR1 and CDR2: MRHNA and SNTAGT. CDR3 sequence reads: CASSDDRGIGYTF. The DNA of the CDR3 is TGTGCCAGCAGTGACGACAGGGGTATCGGCTACACCTTC.

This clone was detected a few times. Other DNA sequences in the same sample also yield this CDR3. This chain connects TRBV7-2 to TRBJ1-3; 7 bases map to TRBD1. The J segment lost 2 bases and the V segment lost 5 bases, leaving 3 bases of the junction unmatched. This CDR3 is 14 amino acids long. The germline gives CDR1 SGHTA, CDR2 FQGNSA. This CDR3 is CASSLGQPGNTIYF. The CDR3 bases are TGTGCCAGCAGCCTGGGACAGCCTGGAAACACCATATATTTT.

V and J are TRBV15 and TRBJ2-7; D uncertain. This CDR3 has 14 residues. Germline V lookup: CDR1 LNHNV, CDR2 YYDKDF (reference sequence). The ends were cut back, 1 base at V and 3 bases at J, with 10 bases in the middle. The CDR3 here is CATSRVPESYEQYF. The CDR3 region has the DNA TGTGCCACCAGCAGAGTTCCAGAGAGCTACGAGCAGTACTTC.

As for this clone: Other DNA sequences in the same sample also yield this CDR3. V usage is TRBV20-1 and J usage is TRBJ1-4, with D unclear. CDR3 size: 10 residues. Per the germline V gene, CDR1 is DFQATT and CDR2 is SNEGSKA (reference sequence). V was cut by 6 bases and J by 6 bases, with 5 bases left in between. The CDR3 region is CSARDEKLFF. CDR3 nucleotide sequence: TGCAGTGCAAGGGATGAAAAACTGTTTTTT.

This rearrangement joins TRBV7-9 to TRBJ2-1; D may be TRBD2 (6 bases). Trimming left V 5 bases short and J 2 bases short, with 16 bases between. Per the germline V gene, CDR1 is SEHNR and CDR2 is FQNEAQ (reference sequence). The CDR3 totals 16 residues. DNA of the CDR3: TGTGCCAGCAGCCCCCCGGGACTCGTAACCTACAATGAGCAGTTCTTC. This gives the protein CASSPPGLVTYNEQFF.

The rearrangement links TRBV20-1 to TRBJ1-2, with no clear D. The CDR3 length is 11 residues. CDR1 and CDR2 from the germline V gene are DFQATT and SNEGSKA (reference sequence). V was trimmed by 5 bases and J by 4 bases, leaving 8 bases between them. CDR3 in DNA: TGCAGTGCTGAGGCGAGCTATGGCTACACCTTC. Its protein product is CSAEASYGYTF.

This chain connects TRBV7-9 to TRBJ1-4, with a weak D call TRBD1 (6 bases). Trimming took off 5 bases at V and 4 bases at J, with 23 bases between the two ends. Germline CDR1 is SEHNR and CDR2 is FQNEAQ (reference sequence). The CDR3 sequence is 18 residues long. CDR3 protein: CASSRTQTIDRINEKLFF. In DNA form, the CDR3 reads TGTGCCAGCAGCCGAACCCAGACAATCGACAGGATTAATGAAAAACTGTTTTTT. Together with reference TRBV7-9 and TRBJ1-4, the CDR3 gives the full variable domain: DTGVSQNPRHKITKRGQNVTFRCDPISEHNRLYWYRQTLGQGPEFLTYFQNEAQLEKSRLLSDRFSAERPKGSFSTLEIQRTEQGDSAMYLCASSRTQTIDRINEKLFFGSGTQLSVL.

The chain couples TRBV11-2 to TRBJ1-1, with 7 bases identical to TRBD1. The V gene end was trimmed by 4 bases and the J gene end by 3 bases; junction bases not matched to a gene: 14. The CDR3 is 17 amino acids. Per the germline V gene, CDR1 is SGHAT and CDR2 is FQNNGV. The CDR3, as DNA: TGTGCCAGCAGCTGGGTTAAGACAGGGCCTATGGACACTGAAGCTTTCTTT. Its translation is CASSWVKTGPMDTEAFF.

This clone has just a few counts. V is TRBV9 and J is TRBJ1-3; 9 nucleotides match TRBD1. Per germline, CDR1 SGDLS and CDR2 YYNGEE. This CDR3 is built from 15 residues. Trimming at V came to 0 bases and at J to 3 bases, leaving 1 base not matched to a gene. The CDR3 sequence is CASSVADRGGNTIYF. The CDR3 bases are TGTGCCAGCAGCGTAGCGGACAGGGGTGGAAACACCATATATTTT.

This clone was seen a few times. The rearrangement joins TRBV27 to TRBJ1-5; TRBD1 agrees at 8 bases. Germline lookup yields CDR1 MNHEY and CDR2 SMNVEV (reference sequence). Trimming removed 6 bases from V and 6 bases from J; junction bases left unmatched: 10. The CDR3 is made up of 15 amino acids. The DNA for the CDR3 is TGTGCCAGCAGCTATGGACAGGGCGGGAGTCAGCCCCAGCATTTT. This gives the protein CASSYGQGGSQPQHF.

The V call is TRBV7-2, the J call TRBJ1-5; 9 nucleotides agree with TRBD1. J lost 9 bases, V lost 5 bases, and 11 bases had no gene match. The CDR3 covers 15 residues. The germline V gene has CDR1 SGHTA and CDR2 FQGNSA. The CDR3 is CASSPGQGNSRPQHF. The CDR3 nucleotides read TGTGCCAGCAGCCCGGGACAGGGTAATTCAAGGCCCCAGCATTTT.

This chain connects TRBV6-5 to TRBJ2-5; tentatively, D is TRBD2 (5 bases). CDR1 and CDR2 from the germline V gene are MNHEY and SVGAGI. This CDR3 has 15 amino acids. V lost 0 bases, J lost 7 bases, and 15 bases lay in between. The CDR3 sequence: CASSYSTQRVGTQYF. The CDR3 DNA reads TGTGCCAGCAGTTACTCGACTCAGAGGGTGGGGACCCAGTACTTC.

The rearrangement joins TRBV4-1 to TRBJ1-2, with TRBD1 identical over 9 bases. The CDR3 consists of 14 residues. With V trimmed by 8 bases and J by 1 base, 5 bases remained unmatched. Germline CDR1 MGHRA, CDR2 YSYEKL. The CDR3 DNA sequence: TGCGCCAGCTCTAGGACAGGGGATAACTATGGCTACACCTTC. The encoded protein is CASSRTGDNYGYTF.